This entry describes one T cell receptor beta chain. Germline-derived CDR1 and CDR2 are MNHEY and SMNVEV (reference sequence). The CDR3 is made up of 14 amino acids. This record comes from a study of blood T cells in healthy people across ages. A second PCR, run for about 7 to 11 cycles, used a sample-barcoded 5' primer plus a J-beta primer mix. TCRdb analysed the 5' RACE reads with MiXCR anew, one entry per CDR3 protein. This table holds over a million distinct CDR3 sequences, about 25% found once. The data also belong to a second study, concerning T cells of mothers and their children. That work contributes: With the M1S primer of the second PCR, sample barcodes and 2-4 random nucleotides were added.

The chain recombines TRBV27 with TRBJ2-5; 9 nucleotides match TRBD1. The J call is doubtful: the DNA matches TRBJ2-1 better. Sequenced material: blood. This clonotype was obtained from a girl aged 2-10 years in good health. CDR3 sequence reads: CASSTGQGPNEQFF. The CDR3 DNA sequence: TGTGCCAGCAGTACGGGACAGGGTCCCAATGAGCAGTTCTTC.